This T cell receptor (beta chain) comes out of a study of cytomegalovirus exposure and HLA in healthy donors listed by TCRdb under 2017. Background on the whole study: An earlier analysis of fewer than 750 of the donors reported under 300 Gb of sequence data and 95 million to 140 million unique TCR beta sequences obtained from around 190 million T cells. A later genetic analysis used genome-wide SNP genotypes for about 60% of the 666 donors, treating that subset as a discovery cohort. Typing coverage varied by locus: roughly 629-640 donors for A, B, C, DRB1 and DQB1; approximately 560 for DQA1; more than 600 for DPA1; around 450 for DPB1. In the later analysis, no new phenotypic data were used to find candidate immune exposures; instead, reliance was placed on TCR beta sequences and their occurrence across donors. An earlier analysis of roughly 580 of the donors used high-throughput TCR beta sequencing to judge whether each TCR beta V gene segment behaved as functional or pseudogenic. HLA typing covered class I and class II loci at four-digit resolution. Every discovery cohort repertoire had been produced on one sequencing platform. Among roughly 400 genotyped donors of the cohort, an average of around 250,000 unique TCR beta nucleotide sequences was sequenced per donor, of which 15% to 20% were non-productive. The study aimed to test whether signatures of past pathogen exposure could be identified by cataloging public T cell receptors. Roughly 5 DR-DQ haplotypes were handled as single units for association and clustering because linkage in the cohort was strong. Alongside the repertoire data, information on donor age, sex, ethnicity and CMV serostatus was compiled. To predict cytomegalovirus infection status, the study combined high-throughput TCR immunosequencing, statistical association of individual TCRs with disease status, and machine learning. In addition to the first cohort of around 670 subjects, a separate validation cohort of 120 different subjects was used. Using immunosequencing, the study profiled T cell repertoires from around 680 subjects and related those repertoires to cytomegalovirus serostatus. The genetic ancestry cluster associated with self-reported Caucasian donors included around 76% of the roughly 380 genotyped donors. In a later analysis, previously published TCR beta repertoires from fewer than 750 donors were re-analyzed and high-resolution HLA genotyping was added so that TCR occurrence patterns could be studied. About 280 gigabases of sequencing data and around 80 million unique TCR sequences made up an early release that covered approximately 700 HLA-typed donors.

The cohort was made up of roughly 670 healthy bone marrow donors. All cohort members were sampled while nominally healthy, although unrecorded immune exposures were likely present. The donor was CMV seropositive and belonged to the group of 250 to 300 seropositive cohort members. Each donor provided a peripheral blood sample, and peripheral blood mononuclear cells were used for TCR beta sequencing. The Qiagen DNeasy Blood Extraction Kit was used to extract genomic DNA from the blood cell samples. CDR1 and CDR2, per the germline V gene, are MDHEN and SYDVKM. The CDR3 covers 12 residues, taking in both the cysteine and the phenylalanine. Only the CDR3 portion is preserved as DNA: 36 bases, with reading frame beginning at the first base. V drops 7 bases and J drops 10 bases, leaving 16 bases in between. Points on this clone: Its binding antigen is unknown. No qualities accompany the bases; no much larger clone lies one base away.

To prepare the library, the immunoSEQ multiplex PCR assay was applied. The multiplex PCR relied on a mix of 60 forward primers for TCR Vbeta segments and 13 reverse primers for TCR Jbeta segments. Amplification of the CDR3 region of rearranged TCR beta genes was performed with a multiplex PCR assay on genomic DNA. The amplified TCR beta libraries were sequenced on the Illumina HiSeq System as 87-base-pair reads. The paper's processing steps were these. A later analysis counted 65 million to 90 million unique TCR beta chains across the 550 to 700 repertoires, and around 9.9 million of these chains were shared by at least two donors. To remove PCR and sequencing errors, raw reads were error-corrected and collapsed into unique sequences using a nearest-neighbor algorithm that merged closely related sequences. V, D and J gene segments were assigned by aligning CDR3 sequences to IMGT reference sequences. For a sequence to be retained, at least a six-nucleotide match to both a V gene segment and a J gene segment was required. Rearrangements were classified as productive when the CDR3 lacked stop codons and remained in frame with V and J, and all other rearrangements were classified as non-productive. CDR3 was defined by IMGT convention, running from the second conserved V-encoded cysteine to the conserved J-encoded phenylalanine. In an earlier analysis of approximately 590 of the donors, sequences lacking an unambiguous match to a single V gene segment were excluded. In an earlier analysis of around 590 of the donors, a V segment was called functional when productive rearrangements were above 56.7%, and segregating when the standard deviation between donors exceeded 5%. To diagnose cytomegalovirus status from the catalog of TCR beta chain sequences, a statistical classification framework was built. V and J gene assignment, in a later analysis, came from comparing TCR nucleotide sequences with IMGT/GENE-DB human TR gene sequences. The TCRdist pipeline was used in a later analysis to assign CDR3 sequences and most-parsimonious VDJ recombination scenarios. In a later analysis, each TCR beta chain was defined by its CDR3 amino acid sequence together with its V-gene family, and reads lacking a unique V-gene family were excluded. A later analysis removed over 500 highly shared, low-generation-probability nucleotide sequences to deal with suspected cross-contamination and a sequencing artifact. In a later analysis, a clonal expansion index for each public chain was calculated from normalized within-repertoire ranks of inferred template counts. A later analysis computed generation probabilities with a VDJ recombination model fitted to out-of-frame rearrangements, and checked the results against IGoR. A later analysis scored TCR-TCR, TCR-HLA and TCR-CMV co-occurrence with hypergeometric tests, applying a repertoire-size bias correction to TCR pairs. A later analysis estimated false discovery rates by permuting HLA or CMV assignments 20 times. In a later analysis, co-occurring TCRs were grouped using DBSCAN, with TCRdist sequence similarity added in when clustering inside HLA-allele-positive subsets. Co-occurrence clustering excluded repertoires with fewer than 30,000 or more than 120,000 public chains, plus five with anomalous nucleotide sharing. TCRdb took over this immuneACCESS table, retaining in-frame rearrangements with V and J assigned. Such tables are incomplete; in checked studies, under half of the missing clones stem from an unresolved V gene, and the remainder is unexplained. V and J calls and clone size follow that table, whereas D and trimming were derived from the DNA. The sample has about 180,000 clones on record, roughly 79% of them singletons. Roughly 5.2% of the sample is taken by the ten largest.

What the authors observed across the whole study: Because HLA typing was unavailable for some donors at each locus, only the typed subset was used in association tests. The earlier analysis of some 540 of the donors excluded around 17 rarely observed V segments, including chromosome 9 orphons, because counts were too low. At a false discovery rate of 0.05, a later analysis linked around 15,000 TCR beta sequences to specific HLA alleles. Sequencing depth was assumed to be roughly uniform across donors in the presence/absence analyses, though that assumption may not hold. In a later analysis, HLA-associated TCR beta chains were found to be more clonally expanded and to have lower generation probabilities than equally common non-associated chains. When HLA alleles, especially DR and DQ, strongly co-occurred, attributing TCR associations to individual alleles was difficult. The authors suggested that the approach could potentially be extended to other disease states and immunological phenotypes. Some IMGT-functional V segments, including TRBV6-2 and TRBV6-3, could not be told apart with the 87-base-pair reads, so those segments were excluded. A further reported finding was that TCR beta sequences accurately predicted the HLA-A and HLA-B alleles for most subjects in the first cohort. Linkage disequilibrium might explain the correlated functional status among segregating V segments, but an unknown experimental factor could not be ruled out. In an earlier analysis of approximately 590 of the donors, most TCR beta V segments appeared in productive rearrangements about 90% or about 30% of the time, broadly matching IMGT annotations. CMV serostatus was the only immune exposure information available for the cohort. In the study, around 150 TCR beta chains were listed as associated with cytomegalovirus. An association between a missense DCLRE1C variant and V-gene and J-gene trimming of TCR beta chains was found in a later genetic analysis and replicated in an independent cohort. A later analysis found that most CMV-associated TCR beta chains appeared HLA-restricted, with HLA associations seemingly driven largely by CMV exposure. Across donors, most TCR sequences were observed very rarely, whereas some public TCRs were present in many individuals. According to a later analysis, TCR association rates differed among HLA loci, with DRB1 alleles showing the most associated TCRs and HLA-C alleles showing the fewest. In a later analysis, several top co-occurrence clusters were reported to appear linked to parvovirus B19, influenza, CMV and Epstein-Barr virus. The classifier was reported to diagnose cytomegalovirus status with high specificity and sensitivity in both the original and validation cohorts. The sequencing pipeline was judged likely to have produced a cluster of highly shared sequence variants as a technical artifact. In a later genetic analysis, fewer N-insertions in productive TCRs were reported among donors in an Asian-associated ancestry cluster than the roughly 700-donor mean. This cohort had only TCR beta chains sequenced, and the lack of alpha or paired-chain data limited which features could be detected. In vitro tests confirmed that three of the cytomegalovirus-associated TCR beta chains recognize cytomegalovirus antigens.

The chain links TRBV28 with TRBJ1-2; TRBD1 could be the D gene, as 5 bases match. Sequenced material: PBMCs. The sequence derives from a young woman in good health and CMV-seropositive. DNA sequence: TGTGCCAGCAACAACCCCAGGGTTGTCTACACCTTC. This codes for CASNNPRVVYTF.